The 10 T cell receptor beta chains given below trace back to one sample, sequenced in a study of OX40 agonist ivuxolimab in advanced cancers. The repertoire was sequenced with immunoSEQ multiplex PCR; TCRdb's copy has only in-frame clones and lacks some. This sample has 30,000 to 45,000 clones, with about 81% found just once. The material was CD4+ or CD8+ T cells sorted from blood, obtained in a trial of the OX40 agonist ivuxolimab. Receptor source: an adult with an advanced solid tumor such as melanoma, head and neck, liver or kidney cancer.

This sequence joins TRBV6-4 and TRBJ2-6; D might be TRBD1 (6 bases). V lost 6 bases and J lost 2, with 8 bases in between. Germline-derived CDR1 and CDR2 are MRHNA and SNTAGT. The CDR3 is 14 amino acids. CDR3 DNA: TGTGCCAGCAGGGGGGACACTGGGGCCAACGTCCTGACTTTC. As protein: CASRGDTGANVLTF.

V and J are TRBV14 and TRBJ1-2, with 8 bases lining up with TRBD1. J was trimmed by 8 bases and V by 4 bases; bases with no gene match: 12. The germline gives CDR1 SGHDN, CDR2 FVKESK. The CDR3 is made up of 15 amino acids. The CDR3 DNA reads as TGTGCCAGCAGCCCCCTTGGACAGGGCCTCTACGGCTACACCTTC. Translation gives CASSPLGQGLYGYTF.

The gene calls are TRBV6-1 and TRBJ2-1, with 11 bases fitting TRBD2. There are 15 residues in the CDR3. V was clipped by 6 bases and J by 1 base; unmatched bases: 2. CDR1 and CDR2 (germline): MNHNS, SASEGT. As DNA, the CDR3 is TGTGCCAGCAGGTTAGCGGGAGGGTCCTACAATGAGCAGTTCTTC. Amino acid sequence: CASRLAGGSYNEQFF.

The chain links TRBV19 to TRBJ1-5; D call uncertain. The CDR3 contains 15 residues. Germline CDR1 reads LNHDA; CDR2 reads SQIVND (reference sequence). V lost 1 base to trimming and J lost 1 base, with 8 bases between them. The CDR3 spells CASSIARYSNQPQHF. In DNA, the CDR3 is TGTGCCAGTAGTATAGCTCGGTACAGCAATCAGCCCCAGCATTTT.

The genes are TRBV19 and TRBJ2-2; TRBD1 matches at 12 bases. The length of the CDR3 is 14 residues. Germline V CDR1 and CDR2: LNHDA, SQIVND (reference sequence). V gave up 10 bases and J gave up 6 bases; unmatched junction bases: 6. CDR3 region: CAIRDRGPPGELFF. In nucleotides, the CDR3 is TGTGCCATCAGGGACAGGGGGCCCCCCGGGGAGCTGTTTTTT.

Only a few counts were recorded for this clone. The chain couples TRBV7-2 to TRBJ1-5; TRBD1 is a possible D gene (6 bases). Germline V gives CDR1 SGHTA, CDR2 FQGNSA. This CDR3 comprises 16 residues. The V gene lost 5 bases and the J gene lost 2 bases, with 16 bases spanning the gap. The CDR3 coding sequence is TGTGCCAGCAGCCCGCGGGAATACAGGGGCAATCAGCCCCAGCATTTT. It specifies CASSPREYRGNQPQHF.

This rearrangement joins TRBV7-9 to TRBJ2-5; TRBD2 matches 8 bases. V shed 8 bases, J shed 7 bases, and the junction held 9 bases outside the gene matches. Germline V CDR1 and CDR2: SEHNR, FQNEAQ (reference sequence). The CDR3 extends over 13 amino acids. CDR3 sequence reads: CASAGGGPRTQYF. The CDR3 DNA reads as TGTGCCAGCGCCGGGGGGGGCCCAAGGACCCAGTACTTC.

V usage is TRBV29-1 and J usage is TRBJ2-7; 8 bases agree with TRBD2. Germline V lookup: CDR1 SQVTM, CDR2 ANQGSEA. The V segment lost 7 bases and the J segment 3 bases; nucleotides outside the gene matches: 5. This CDR3 spans 12 amino acids. The CDR3 DNA reads as TGCAGCGCTACAACTAGCGGCTACGAGCAGTACTTC. Protein sequence: CSATTSGYEQYF.

V usage is TRBV5-1 and J usage is TRBJ2-7; the match to TRBD1 covers 7 bases. J was trimmed by 3 bases and V by 1 base; bases with no gene match: 4. The germline V gene encodes CDR1 SGHRS and CDR2 YFSETQ. The CDR3 is 14 amino acids. CDR3 sequence: CASSLRQGGYEQYF. In nucleotides, the CDR3 is TGCGCCAGCAGCTTGCGACAGGGTGGCTACGAGCAGTACTTC.

This chain links TRBV7-2 with TRBJ2-5; the D is unclear. CDR3 length: 12 amino acids. The V end lost 8 bases, the J end lost 5 bases, and 12 bases lay between the germline ends. Germline values: CDR1 SGHTA, CDR2 FQGNSA. This chain's CDR3 is CASGHPQETQYF. CDR3 coding DNA: TGTGCCAGCGGCCACCCCCAGGAGACCCAGTACTTC.